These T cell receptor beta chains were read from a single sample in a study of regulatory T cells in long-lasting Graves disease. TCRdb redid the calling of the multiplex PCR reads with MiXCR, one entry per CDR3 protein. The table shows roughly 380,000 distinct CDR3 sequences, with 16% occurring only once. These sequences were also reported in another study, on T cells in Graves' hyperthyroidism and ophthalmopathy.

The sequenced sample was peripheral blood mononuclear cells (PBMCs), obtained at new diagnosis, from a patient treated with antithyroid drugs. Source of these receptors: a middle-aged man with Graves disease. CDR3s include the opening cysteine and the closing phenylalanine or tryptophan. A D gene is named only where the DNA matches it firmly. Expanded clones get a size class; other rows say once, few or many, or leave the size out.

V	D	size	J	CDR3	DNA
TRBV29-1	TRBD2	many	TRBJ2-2	CSVVTSGVNTGELFF	TGCAGCGTTGTTACTAGCGGGGTGAACACCGGGGAGCTGTTTTTT
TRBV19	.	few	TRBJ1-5	CASSLTWGGQPQHF	TGTGCCAGTAGTCTCACGTGGGGAGGTCAGCCCCAGCATTTT
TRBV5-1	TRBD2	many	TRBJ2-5	CASSKTLAGGQETQYF	TGCGCCAGCAGCAAGACACTAGCGGGGGGTCAAGAGACCCAGTACTTC
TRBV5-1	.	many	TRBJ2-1	CASSLGGFSYNEQFF	TGCGCCAGCAGCTTGGGGGGTTTCTCCTACAATGAGCAGTTCTTC
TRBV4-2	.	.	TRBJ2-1	CASSLRDANEQFF	TGTGCCAGCAGCCTACGGGACGCTAATGAGCAGTTCTTC
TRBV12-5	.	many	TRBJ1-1	CASGLTYVPFF	TGTGCTAGTGGCTTAACGTACGTACCTTTCTTT
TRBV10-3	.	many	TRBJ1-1	CAISELGGGDTEAFF	TGTGCCATCAGTGAGTTGGGGGGAGGCGACACTGAAGCTTTCTTT
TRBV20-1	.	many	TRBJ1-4	CSASHRVNNEKLFF	TGCAGTGCTAGCCACCGGGTCAATAATGAAAAACTGTTTTTT
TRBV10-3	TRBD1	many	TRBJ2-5	CATSRVGSGTGEETQYF	TGTGCCACCTCTAGAGTTGGGAGCGGGACAGGGGAAGAGACCCAGTACTTC
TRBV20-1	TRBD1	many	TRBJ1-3	CSAKDRVKNTIYF	TGCAGTGCCAAGGACAGGGTAAAGAACACCATATATTTT
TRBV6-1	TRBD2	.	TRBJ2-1	CASRDRTSGYNEQFF	TGTGCCAGCAGAGACCGGACTAGCGGCTACAATGAGCAGTTCTTC
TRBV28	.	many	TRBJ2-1	CASIPSQGPSYNEQFF	TGTGCCAGCATCCCATCACAGGGCCCCTCCTACAATGAGCAGTTCTTC
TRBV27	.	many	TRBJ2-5	CASSPHVAGFQETQYF	TGTGCCAGCAGTCCTCATGTCGCGGGGTTCCAAGAGACCCAGTACTTC
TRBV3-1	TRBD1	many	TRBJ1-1	CASGEPDVKGQSAEAFF	TGTGCCAGCGGGGAACCTGATGTTAAGGGACAGTCGGCTGAAGCTTTCTTT
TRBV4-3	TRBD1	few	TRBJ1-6	CASSQDRTGENSPLHF	TGCGCCAGCAGCCAAGATCGGACAGGGGAAAATTCACCCCTCCACTTT
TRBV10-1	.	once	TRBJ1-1	CASSYSTTGHGVFF	TGTGCCAGCAGTTACTCGACCACTGGCCACGGAGTTTTCTTT
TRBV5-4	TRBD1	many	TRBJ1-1	CASSSVGTVNTEAFF	TGTGCCAGCAGCTCGGTAGGGACAGTGAACACTGAAGCTTTCTTT
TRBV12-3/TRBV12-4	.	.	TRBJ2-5	CAISPRSGRETQYF	TGTGCCATCAGTCCTCGGAGCGGTCGAGAGACCCAGTACTTC
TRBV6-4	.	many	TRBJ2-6	CASSEMEKGGSAGANVLTF	TGTGCCAGCAGTGAAATGGAGAAGGGGGGCTCAGCTGGGGCCAACGTCCTGACTTTC
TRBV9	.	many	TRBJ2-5	CASSSRGATQYF	TGTGCCAGTAGTAGCCGGGGGGCGACCCAGTACTTC
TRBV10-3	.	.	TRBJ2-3	CAIRVGGDTQYF	TGTGCCATCAGAGTAGGTGGAGATACGCAGTATTTT
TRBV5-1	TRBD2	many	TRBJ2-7	CASSLSAGGDEQYF	TGCGCCAGCAGCTTGTCGGCCGGGGGGGACGAGCAGTACTTC
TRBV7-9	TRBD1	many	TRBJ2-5	CASSVNRGVQETQYF	TGTGCCAGCAGCGTGAACAGGGGCGTCCAAGAGACCCAGTACTTC
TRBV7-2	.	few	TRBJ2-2	CASSLMAGRNTGELFF	TGTGCCAGCAGCTTAATGGCGGGGAGGAACACCGGGGAGCTGTTTTTT
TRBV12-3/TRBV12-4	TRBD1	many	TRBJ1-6	CASTQLDRGTSLHF	TGTGCCAGCACCCAATTGGACAGGGGTACGTCCCTCCACTTT
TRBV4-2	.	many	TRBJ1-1	CASSRDGDTEAFF	TGTGCCAGCAGCCGGGACGGAGACACTGAAGCTTTCTTT
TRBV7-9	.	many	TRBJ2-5	CASSSQDQETQYF	TGTGCCAGCAGCTCGCAGGACCAAGAGACCCAGTACTTC
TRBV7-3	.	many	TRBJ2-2	CASSLLGVGLQLSPGELFF	TGTGCCAGCAGCTTATTGGGTGTCGGGCTACAGTTAAGTCCCGGGGAGCTGTTTTTT
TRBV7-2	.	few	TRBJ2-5	CASSPYETQYF	TGTGCCAGCAGCCCCTATGAGACCCAGTACTTC
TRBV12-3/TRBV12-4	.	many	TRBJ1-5	CASSLLGNQPQHF	TGTGCCAGCAGCTTACTCGGCAATCAGCCCCAGCATTTT
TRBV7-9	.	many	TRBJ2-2	CASSLARQFGELFF	TGTGCCAGCAGCTTAGCACGACAGTTTGGGGAGCTGTTTTTT
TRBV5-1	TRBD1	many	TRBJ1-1	CASRQTGGTEAFF	TGCGCCAGCAGACAGACAGGGGGCACTGAAGCTTTCTTT
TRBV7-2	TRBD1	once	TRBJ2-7	CASSLAGTGNGEQYF	TGTGCCAGCAGCTTAGCGGGGACAGGGAACGGCGAGCAGTACTTC
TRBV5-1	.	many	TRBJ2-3	CASSFQGYADTQYF	TGCGCCAGCAGCTTTCAGGGGTACGCAGATACGCAGTATTTT
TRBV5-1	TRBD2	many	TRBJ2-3	CASSKHSGGRVADTQYF	TGCGCCAGCAGCAAACATAGCGGGGGGCGGGTCGCAGATACGCAGTATTTT
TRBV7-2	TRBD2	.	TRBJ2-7	CASSPAGDMTYEQYF	TGTGCCAGCAGCCCAGCGGGAGACATGACCTACGAGCAGTACTTC
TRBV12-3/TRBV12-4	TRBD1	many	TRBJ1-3	CASTDQDTGGNTIYF	TGTGCCAGCACCGATCAGGATACAGGGGGGAACACCATATATTTT
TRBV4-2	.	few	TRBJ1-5	CASSPQSRGGNQPQHF	TGTGCCAGCAGCCCTCAAAGCCGGGGAGGCAATCAGCCCCAGCATTTT
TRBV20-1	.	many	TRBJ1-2	CSASDPTGSHGYTF	TGCAGTGCTAGCGACCCAACAGGATCACATGGCTACACCTTC
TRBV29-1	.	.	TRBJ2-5	CSGPPTVQETQYF	TGCAGCGGCCCGCCGACGGTCCAAGAGACCCAGTACTTC
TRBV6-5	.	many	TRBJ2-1	CASSYGGGLYNEQFF	TGTGCCAGCAGTTACGGGGGGGGGCTATACAATGAGCAGTTCTTC
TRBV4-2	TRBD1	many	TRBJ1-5	CASSQRPTGKNQPQHF	TGTGCCAGCAGCCAAAGGCCGACAGGGAAGAATCAGCCCCAGCATTTT